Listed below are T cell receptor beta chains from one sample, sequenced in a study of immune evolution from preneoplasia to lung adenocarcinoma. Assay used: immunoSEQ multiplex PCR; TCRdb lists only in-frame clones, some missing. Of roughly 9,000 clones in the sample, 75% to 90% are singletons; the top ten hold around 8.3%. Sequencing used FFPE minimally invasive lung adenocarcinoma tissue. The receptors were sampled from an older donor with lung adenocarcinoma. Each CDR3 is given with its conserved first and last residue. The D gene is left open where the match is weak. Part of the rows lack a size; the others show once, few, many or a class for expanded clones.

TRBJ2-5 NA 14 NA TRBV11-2 TGTGCCAGCAGCCAGAGGGTAGGCCAAGAGACCCAGTACTTC CASSQRVGQETQYF
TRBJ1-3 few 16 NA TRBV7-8 TGTGCCAGCAGCTTAGATAGTGCGGTAGCTGGAAACACCATATATTTT CASSLDSAVAGNTIYF
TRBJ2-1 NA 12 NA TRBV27 TGTGCCAGCAGTTCGCGGAGGGGAAGGCAGTTCTTC CASSSRRGRQFF
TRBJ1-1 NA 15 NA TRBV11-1 TGTGCCAGCCGTGAACGGCGAACGGGCATCACTGAAGCTTTCTTT CASRERRTGITEAFF
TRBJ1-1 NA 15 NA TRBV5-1 TGCGCCAGCAGCCGGATGCCGGGAGGAGACACTGAAGCTTTCTTT CASSRMPGGDTEAFF
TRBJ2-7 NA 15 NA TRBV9 TGTGCCAGCAGCCCTGGACAGTCTCGGGGCTACGAGCAGTACTTC CASSPGQSRGYEQYF
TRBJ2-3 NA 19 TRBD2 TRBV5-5 TGTGCCAGCAGCTTGCAAATTAGCGGGAAGGCCGCCGGGGCAGATACGCAGTATTTT CASSLQISGKAAGADTQYF
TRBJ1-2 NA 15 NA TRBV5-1 TGCGCCAGCAGCTTGGACCCGGGTTCTAACTATGGCTACACCTTC CASSLDPGSNYGYTF
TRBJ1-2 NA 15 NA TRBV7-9 TGTGCCAGCAGCTTAGAGGCACCAACCCACTATGGCTACACCTTC CASSLEAPTHYGYTF
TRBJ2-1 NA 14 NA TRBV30 TGTGCCTGGAGTGTACAGTCGGGGGACCATGAGCAGTTCTTC CAWSVQSGDHEQFF
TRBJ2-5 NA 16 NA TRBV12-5 TGTGCTAGTGGTTTGTCAGGCGAGAGTCTCCAAGAGACCCAGTACTTC CASGLSGESLQETQYF
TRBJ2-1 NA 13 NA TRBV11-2 TGTGCCAGCAGCAAGGACTCCTACAATGAGCAGTTCTTC CASSKDSYNEQFF
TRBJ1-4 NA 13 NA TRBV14 TGTGCCAGCAGGGCGAGCGGGGCAGAAAAACTGTTTTTT CASRASGAEKLFF
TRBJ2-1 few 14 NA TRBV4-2 TGTGCCAGCAGCCAAGGAGACTTCTACAATGAGCAGTTCTTC CASSQGDFYNEQFF
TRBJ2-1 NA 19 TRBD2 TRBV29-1 TGCAGCGTCGGCGGGACTAGCGGGAGAGGTAGGGCCTCCTACAATGAGCAGTTCTTC CSVGGTSGRGRASYNEQFF
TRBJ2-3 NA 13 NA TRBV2 TGTGCCAGCAGTGAGGCAGGCACAGATACGCAGTATTTT CASSEAGTDTQYF
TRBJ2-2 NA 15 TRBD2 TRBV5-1 TGCGCCAGCTGCTTCTCCGCGGGAGGTTGCGGGGAGCTGTTTTTT CASCFSAGGCGELFF
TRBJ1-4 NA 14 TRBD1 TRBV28 TGTGCCAGCGCCACCGGGACAGAGCCTGAAAAACTGTTTTTT CASATGTEPEKLFF
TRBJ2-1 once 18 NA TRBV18 TGTGCCAGCTCACCAAATACTTTCGGGGGTTTTGGCTACAATGAGCAGTTCTTC CASSPNTFGGFGYNEQFF
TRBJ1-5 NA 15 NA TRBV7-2 TGTGCCAGCAGCTCAGAGGGCTATAGCAATCAGCCCCAGCATTTT CASSSEGYSNQPQHF
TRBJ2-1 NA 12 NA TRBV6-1 TGTGCCAGCAGCCTGGAGAGGACGGAGCAGTTCTTC CASSLERTEQFF
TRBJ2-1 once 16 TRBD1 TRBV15 TGTGCCACCAGCAGAAACAGGGGGAGCTCCTACAATGAGCAGTTCTTC CATSRNRGSSYNEQFF
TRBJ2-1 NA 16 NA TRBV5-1 TGCGCCAGCAGCGCAGGTGGGGACGGACTATACAATGAGCAGTTCTTC CASSAGGDGLYNEQFF
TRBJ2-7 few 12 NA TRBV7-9 TGTGCCAGCAGCTTAGGAGGTGGCGAGCAGTACTTC CASSLGGGEQYF
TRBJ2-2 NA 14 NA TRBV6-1 TGTGCCAGCACCAAATCCCTGGGCACCGGGGAGCTGTTTTTT CASTKSLGTGELFF
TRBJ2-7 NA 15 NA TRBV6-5 TGTGCCAGCAGTTACTCGATGCAGGTTACCCACGAGCAGTACTTC CASSYSMQVTHEQYF
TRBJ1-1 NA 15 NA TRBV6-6 TGTGCCAGCAGTTCTATCGGACAGTCGAACACTGAAGCTTTCTTT CASSSIGQSNTEAFF
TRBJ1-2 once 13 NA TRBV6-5 TGTGCCAGCAGCCCCGGACCTAACTATGGCTACACCTTC CASSPGPNYGYTF
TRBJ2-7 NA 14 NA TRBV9 TGTGCCAGCAGCGTAGAGGCAGGGAACTACGAGCAGTACTTC CASSVEAGNYEQYF
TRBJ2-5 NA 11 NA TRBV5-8 TGTGCCAGCAGCTTGTTCGAGACCCAGTACTTC CASSLFETQYF
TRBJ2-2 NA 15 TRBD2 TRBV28 TGTGCCAGCAGGTCGACTAGCGGGAGAGCCGGGGAGCTGTTTTTT CASRSTSGRAGELFF
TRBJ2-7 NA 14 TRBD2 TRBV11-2 TGTGCCAGCAGACTAGCGGGGGGTTCCTACGAGCAGTACTTC CASRLAGGSYEQYF
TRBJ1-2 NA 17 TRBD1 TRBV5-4 TGTGCCAGCAGCTTGCCTGAACAGGGGGCGTCTGACTATGGCTACACCTTC CASSLPEQGASDYGYTF
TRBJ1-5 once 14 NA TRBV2 TGTGCCAGCAGTGAAAGGGAAGGGAGTCAGCCCCAGCATTTT CASSEREGSQPQHF
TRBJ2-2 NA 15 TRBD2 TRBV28 TGTGCCAGTACGACTAGCGGGAGATACACCGGGGAGCTGTTTTTT CASTTSGRYTGELFF
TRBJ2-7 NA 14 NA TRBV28 TGTGCCAGCAGCCGAAGTCTTTCCTTATACGAGCAGTACTTC CASSRSLSLYEQYF